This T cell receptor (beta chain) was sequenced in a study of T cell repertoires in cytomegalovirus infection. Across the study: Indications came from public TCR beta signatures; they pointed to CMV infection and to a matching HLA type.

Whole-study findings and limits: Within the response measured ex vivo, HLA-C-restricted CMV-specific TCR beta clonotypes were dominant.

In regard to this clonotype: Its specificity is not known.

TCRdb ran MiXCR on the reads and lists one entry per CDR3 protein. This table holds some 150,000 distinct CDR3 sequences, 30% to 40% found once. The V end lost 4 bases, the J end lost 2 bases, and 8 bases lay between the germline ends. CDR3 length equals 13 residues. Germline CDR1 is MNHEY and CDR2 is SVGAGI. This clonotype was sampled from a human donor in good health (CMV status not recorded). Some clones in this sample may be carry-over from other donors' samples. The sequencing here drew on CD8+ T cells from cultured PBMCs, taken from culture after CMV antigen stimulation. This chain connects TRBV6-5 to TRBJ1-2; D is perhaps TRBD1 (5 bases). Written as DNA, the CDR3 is TGTGCCAGCAGTTGGGGCGGCAACTATGGCTACACCTTC. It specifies CASSWGGNYGYTF.